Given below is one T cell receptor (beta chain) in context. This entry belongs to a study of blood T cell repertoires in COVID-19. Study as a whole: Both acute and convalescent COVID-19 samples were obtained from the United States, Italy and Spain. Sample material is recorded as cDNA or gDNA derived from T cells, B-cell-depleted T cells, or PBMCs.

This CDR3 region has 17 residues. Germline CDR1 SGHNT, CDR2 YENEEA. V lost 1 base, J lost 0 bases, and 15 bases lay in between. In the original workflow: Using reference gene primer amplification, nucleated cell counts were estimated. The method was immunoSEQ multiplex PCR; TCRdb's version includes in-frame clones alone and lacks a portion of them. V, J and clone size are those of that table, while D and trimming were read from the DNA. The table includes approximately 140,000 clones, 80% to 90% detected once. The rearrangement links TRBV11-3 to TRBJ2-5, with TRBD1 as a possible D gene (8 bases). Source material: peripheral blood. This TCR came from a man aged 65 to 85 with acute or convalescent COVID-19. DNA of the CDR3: TGTGCCAGCAGCTTAGGCGGGGGACAGGTTAACCAAGAGACCCAGTACTTC. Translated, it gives CASSLGGGQVNQETQYF. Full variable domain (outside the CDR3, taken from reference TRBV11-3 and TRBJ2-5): EAGVVQSPRYKIIEKKQPVAFWCNPISGHNTLYWYLQNLGQGPELLIRYENEEAVDDSQLPKDRFSAERLKGVDSTLKIQPAELGDSAVYLCASSLGGGQVNQETQYFGPGTRLLVL.